Given below is one T cell receptor beta chain in context. Its antigen is still unknown. The sample holds no much larger clone one base away, and base qualities are not on file. The data originate from a study of vaccination and CD4 T cells after COVID-19 (dated by TCRdb to 2022 to 2024). General notes on the study: Every convalescent patient had a positive nasal swab PCR test for SARS-CoV-2, with mild disease in nine or ten patients and severe disease in one. Participants received two doses of either the Pfizer-BioNTech BNT162b2 vaccine (n=8) or the Moderna mRNA-1273 vaccine (n=2). The convalescent cohort included six males and four females, with two Hispanic individuals, seven Caucasians, two Asians and one multiracial person. Post-COVID blood samples from convalescent patients were collected a median of roughly 100 days after diagnosis, with a range of roughly 30 to 170 days. For stimulating the cultures, overlapping spike peptide pools were used, derived from SARS-CoV-2 as well as from the common cold coronaviruses HCoV-NL63, HCoV-OC43 and HCoV-229E. As controls, cultures received a CEFX viral epitope pool (the positive control), an HIV-1 Nef peptide pool (the negative control), or no peptide at all. Post-vaccine blood samples were taken a median of roughly 75 days after the second vaccine dose, with a range of about 14 to 241 days. In around 9 COVID-19 convalescent patients and a few infection-naive healthy vaccine recipients, researchers compared the spike-specific CD4+ TCR repertoire from before mRNA vaccination with the repertoire from after.

The research as a whole found: Only a relatively small number of convalescent patients were included in the study, and early timepoints following natural infection were not analyzed. Although the median number of SARS-CoV-2-reactive clonotypes went up from roughly 23 after infection to 30 to 45 after vaccination, the increase was not significant. Among the post-vaccine SARS-CoV-2-reactive clones in convalescent patients, a median 86.3% showed up only after vaccination, which suggests vaccine-specific priming. In convalescent patients, nearly all vaccine-specific clones (304 of 307) were found to be mono-reactive for SARS-CoV-2 spike rather than cross-reactive with common cold coronaviruses.

The label giving this sample's treatment or condition can be read as: roughly ten-day PBMC culture with coronavirus spike peptide pools or control peptides (ViraFEST assay). The ViraFEST assay, used in the study, expanded antigen-specific T cells with peptide pools and then identified the expanded clonotypes through TCR sequencing. The convalescent patients' positive SARS-CoV-2 PCR tests fell between March and December 2020, which was before the Alpha, Beta and Delta variants emerged in the United States. PBMCs were cultured at approximately 2 million per well in IMDM supplemented with 5% human AB serum and 8.5 to 10 IU/ml IL-2, with about 10 ug/ml peptide pools added. On days 3 and 7, half of the culture medium was replaced with fresh IL-2-containing medium. CD4+ T cells were isolated after roughly eleven days of culture through negative selection using the EasySep CD4+ T cell isolation kit. Ficoll-Paque Plus gradient centrifugation was used to isolate PBMCs from whole blood, and the isolated PBMCs were then either used fresh or cryopreserved at -140C. In general, triplicate wells were set up for every culture condition.

Library method: PCR. At the Johns Hopkins FTIC core, DNA from the cultured CD4+ T cells underwent TCR sequencing with the Oncomine TCR Beta short-read assay. Genomic DNA was extracted from the cultured CD4+ T cells with the QIAamp micro DNA kit. The Oncomine TCR Beta libraries from cultured CD4+ T cells were pooled using unique dual indexes and then sequenced on an Illumina iSeq 100. Under the source paper's analysis protocol: Non-productive sequences were removed, and CDR3s not starting with C, not ending with F or W, or shorter than 7 amino acids were discarded. The MANAFEST web application was used to identify antigen-specific clonotypes by comparing peptide-stimulated wells against reference wells and other culture wells. Positive clones required FDR below 0.05, an odds ratio above 5, and productive frequency above 0.1% in at least two of three replicate wells. Cross-reactive clonotypes were defined as significantly expanded in both SARS-CoV-2 spike wells and at least one common cold coronavirus spike condition. Similarity between CDR3 sequences was evaluated in R version 3.6.1 using Levenshtein distances (stringdist) and unrooted phylogenetic trees (ape). The public reads were quality trimmed at Q25 with fastp and then assembled into clones with MiXCR by TCRdb, keeping productive beta chains. Rows with a matching CDR3 protein are joined into one entry that keeps the most common DNA and genes. These V and J calls originate from TCRdb's pipeline instead of the authors' own analysis. For this sample there are about 20,000 distinct CDR3 sequences; 55% appear just once. The ten largest account for around 9% of the sample.

Measured from the cysteine to the phenylalanine, the CDR3 is 14 residues long. Here the CDR3 DNA is all that survives: 42 bases in frame from base 1. Trimming costs V 8 bases and J 1 base, and their ends lie 15 bases apart. According to the germline V gene, CDR1 reads MNHNS and CDR2 reads SASEGT. The clonotype comes from a human donor who had recovered from COVID-19. Material: CD4+ T cells from blood, cultured in vitro. Recombination joined TRBV6-1 with TRBJ2-7; a confident D gene designation cannot be given. The CDR3 reads CASSNLGTSYEQYF. The DNA sequence is as follows: TGTGCCAGCTCAAACTTGGGTACATCCTACGAGCAGTACTTC.